The 9 T cell receptor beta chains below were found in one sample sequenced in a study of blood T cell repertoires in COVID-19 (TCRdb year 2020). Library creation used the immunoSEQ multiplex PCR assay. TCRdb obtained this table from immuneACCESS and retained in-frame rearrangements with V and J assigned. These tables miss some clones; where compared with another copy, unresolved V genes account for less than half of the shortfall, and the remainder is unexplained. The table for this sample lists 70,000 to 100,000 clones; approximately 88% of them were counted only once. Jointly, the top ten make up less than 3% of the sample. The material sequenced was peripheral blood. All receptors derive from a man over 45 with COVID-19, enrolled during active disease.

The chain joins TRBV4-2 to TRBJ2-7; 9 bases map to TRBD1. V shed 0 bases and J 0 bases; nucleotides not matched to a gene: 3. The CDR3 loop spans 16 amino acids. The V gene's germline CDR1 is LGHNA and CDR2 YNFKEQ. CDR3: CASSQEQGQGSYEQYF. Here the CDR3 DNA reads TGTGCCAGCAGCCAAGAACAGGGACAGGGCTCCTACGAGCAGTACTTC.

The gene calls are TRBV6-2 or TRBV6-3 and TRBJ1-2; TRBD1 agrees at 9 bases. This CDR3 region has 16 residues. V lost 4 bases to trimming and J lost 2 bases; unmatched junction nucleotides: 8. The germline CDR1 and CDR2 sequences are MNHEY and SVGEGT. This chain's CDR3 is CASSWLRDRENYGYTF. The DNA for the CDR3 is TGTGCCAGCAGTTGGCTCCGGGACAGGGAGAACTATGGCTACACCTTC.

The chain carries TRBV19 and TRBJ1-6; 8 nucleotides agree with TRBD1. Germline CDR1 and CDR2: LNHDA and SQIVND (reference sequence). V trimming: 6 bases; J trimming: 8 bases; junction bases outside the gene matches: 6. The CDR3 is made up of 14 amino acids. CDR3: CASRPDRAYSPLHF. The CDR3 DNA reads as TGTGCCAGTAGGCCGGACAGGGCGTATTCACCCCTCCACTTT. The full variable domain, with the rest looked up from reference TRBV19 and TRBJ1-6, is DGGITQSPKYLFRKEGQNVTLSCEQNLNHDAMYWYRQDPGQGLRLIYYSQIVNDFQKGDIAEGYSVSREKKESFPLTVTSAQKNPTAFYLCASRPDRAYSPLHFGNGTRLTVT.

J is TRBJ1-1 and V is TRBV3-1 (or the pseudogene TRBV3-2); D perhaps matches TRBD1 (5 bases). Trimming took off 0 bases at V and 12 bases at J, with 14 bases between the two ends. Looked up from germline, CDR1 is LGHDT and CDR2 is YNNKEL (reference sequence). This CDR3 contains 13 residues. DNA for the CDR3: TGTGCCAGCAGCCAAGAAGGGGCGAAGACGACTTTCTTT. Translating gives CASSQEGAKTTFF.

The V and J genes are TRBV6-5 and TRBJ1-5; 7 positions agree with TRBD1. This CDR3 comprises 15 residues. V shed 6 bases and J 0 bases; nucleotides not matched to a gene: 5. In germline, CDR1 is MNHEY, CDR2 SVGAGI. As DNA, the CDR3 is TGTGCCAGCAGGACGACAGGGTTTAGCAATCAGCCCCAGCATTTT. It is translated as CASRTTGFSNQPQHF.

V gene TRBV19 combines with J gene TRBJ1-2, with D possibly TRBD1 on 6 matching bases. CDR1 and CDR2 (germline): LNHDA, SQIVND (reference sequence). V lost 4 bases and J 7 bases, leaving 10 bases between the germline ends. The CDR3 is 12 residues long. The CDR3 sequence is CASSNRAGGYTF. In DNA form, the CDR3 reads TGTGCCAGTAGTAACAGGGCAGGTGGCTACACCTTC.

The CDR3 DNA follows: TGTGCCAGCAGTCCGCGACAGGGCCGCGGCTACACCTTC. Translated, it gives CASSPRQGRGYTF. This sequence joins TRBV6-5 and TRBJ1-2, with 7 bases lining up with TRBD1. CDR1 is MNHEY, CDR2 SVGAGI, per germline. Trimming cost V 5 bases and J 8 bases; bases outside gene matches: 8. This CDR3 contains 13 residues.

V and J are TRBV2 and TRBJ2-7; 8 positions match TRBD1. V shed 5 bases and J 0 bases; nucleotides not matched to a gene: 6. The CDR3 runs 15 residues. Per germline, CDR1 SNHLY and CDR2 FYNNEI. The CDR3 DNA follows: TGTGCCAGCAGTCCGGGACAGGCTTACTCCTACGAGCAGTACTTC. This gives the protein CASSPGQAYSYEQYF.

The gene calls are TRBV2 and TRBJ2-3, with a weak D call TRBD2 (6 bases). V lost 6 bases to trimming and J lost 0 bases, with 13 bases between them. The CDR3 extends over 15 amino acids. Germline loops: CDR1 SNHLY, CDR2 FYNNEI. Written as DNA, the CDR3 is TGTGCCAGCAGCGTAGCGGAGATTAGCACAGATACGCAGTATTTT. Amino acid sequence: CASSVAEISTDTQYF.